The T cell receptor (beta chain) under discussion was sequenced for a study of neoadjuvant nivolumab and ipilimumab in lung cancer. The study, taken as a whole, reports: TCR richness and clonality were higher in tumors than adjacent uninvolved lung. A small number of samples were TCR sequenced. Only two of four nivolumab-treated tumors gained richness and clonality by surgery. Blood richness before therapy tracked richness in tumors resected after neoadjuvant therapy.

Remarks on this clone: Its antigen is not known.

The V end lost 4 bases, the J end lost 2 bases, and 18 bases lay between the germline ends. The CDR3 has 16 amino acids. Germline CDR1 is SGHDT and CDR2 is YYEEEE. Measured with immunoSEQ multiplex PCR; TCRdb has only the in-frame clones, and not every one. The table shows over 3,000 clones, with approximately 89% occurring only once. The TCR sequence derives from an adult with non-small cell lung cancer. The chain has TRBV5-6 and TRBJ1-2, with a possible D match to TRBD1 (5 bases). The source was tumor tissue, collected after neoadjuvant nivolumab, alone or with ipilimumab, at or shortly before surgery. The CDR3 sequence: CASSTRDRLVNYGYTF. The CDR3 coding sequence is TGTGCCAGCAGCACCAGGGATCGCTTGGTAAACTATGGCTACACCTTC.